The text below deals with one T cell receptor (beta chain). The CDR3 spans 15 residues. Germline V gives CDR1 LNHDA, CDR2 SQIVND (reference sequence). Trimming cost V 4 bases and J 3 bases, with 15 bases left between them. This specimen comes from a study of T cells in localized non-small cell lung cancer. Profiling relied on immunoSEQ multiplex PCR, and the TCRdb table lists in-frame clones only, not all of them. The table lists 15,000 to 20,000 clones, approximately 83% of them singletons. The origin of this receptor is a man aged 35 to 69 with stage I lung adenocarcinoma. Sequencing was performed on peripheral blood, taken before any cancer treatment. The chain has TRBV19 and TRBJ1-2; D remains unclear. CDR3 nucleotide sequence: TGTGCCAGTAGTACGCCCCGTGGAGGCTACTATGGCTACACCTTC. Translating it yields CASSTPRGGYYGYTF. Full variable domain (missing parts from reference TRBV19 and TRBJ1-2): DGGITQSPKYLFRKEGQNVTLSCEQNLNHDAMYWYRQDPGQGLRLIYYSQIVNDFQKGDIAEGYSVSREKKESFPLTVTSAQKNPTAFYLCASSTPRGGYYGYTFGSGTRLTVV.